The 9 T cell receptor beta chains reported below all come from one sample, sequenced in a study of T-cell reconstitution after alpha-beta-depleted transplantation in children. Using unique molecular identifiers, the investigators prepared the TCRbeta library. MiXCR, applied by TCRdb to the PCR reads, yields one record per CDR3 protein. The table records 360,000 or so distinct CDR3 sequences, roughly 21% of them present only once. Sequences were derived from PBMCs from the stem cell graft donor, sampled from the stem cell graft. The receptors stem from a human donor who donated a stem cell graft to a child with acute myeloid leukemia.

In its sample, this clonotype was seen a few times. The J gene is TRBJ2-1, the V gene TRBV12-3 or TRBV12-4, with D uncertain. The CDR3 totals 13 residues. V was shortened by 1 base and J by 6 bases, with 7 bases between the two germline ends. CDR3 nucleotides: TGTGCCAGCAGTTTAGGTTCCCTCAATGAGCAGTTCTTC. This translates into CASSLGSLNEQFF.

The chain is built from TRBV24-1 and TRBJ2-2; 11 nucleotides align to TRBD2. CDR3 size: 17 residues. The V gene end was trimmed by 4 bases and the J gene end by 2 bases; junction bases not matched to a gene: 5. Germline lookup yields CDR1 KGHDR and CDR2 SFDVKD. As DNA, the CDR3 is TGTGCCACCAGTGAGCTCGGACTAGCGGGTAACACCGGGGAGCTGTTTTTT. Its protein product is CATSELGLAGNTGELFF.

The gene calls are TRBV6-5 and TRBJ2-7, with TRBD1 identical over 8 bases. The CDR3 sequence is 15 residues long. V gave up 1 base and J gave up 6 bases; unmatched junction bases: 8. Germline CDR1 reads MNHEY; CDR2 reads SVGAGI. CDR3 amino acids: CASSYWGTGVSEQYF. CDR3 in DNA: TGTGCCAGCAGTTACTGGGGGACAGGTGTGTCCGAGCAGTACTTC.

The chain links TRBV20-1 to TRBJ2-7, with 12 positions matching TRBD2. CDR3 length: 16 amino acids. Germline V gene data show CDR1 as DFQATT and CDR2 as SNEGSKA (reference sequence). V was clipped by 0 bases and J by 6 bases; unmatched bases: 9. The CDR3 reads CSARDIASGRAGEQYF. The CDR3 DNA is TGCAGTGCTAGAGATATTGCTAGCGGGAGGGCCGGCGAGCAGTACTTC.

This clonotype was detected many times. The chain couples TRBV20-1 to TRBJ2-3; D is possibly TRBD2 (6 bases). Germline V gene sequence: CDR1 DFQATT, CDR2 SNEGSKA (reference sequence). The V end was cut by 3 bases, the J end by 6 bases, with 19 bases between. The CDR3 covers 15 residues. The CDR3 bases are TGCAGTGCTAGGAACTGGGGGGTCACGGGGGATACGCAGTATTTT. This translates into CSARNWGVTGDTQYF.

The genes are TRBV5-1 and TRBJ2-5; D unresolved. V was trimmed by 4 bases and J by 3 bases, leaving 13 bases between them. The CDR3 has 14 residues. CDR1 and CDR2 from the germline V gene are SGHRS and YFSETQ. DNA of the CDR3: TGCGCCAGCAGCCCCCGGAACAGAGAAGAGACCCAGTACTTC. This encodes CASSPRNREETQYF.

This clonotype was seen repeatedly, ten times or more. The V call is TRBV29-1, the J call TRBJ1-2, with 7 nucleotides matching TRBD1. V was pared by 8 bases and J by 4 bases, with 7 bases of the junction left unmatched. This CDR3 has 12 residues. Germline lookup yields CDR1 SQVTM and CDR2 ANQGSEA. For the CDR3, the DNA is TGCAGCTCACTGACAGGGACCTATGGCTACACCTTC. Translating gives CSSLTGTYGYTF. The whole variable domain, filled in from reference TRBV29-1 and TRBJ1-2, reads SAVISQKPSRDICQRGTSLTIQCQVDSQVTMMFWYRQQPGQSLTLIATANQGSEATYESGFVIDKFPISRPNLTFSTLTVSNMSPEDSSIYLCSSLTGTYGYTFGSGTRLTVV.

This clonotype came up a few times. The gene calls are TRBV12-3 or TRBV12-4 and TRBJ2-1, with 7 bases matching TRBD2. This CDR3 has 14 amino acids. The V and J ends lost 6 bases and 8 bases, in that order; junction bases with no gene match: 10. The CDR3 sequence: CASSAAGAGDEQFF. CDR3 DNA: TGTGCCAGCAGCGCCGCGGGAGCTGGGGATGAGCAGTTCTTC.

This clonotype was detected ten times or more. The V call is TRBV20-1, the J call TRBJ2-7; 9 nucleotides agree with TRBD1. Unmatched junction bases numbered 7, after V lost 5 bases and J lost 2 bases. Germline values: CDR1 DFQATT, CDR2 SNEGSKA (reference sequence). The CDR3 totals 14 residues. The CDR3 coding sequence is TGCAGTGCTGTCCCCGGGACAGGGACCTACGAGCAGTACTTC. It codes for CSAVPGTGTYEQYF.